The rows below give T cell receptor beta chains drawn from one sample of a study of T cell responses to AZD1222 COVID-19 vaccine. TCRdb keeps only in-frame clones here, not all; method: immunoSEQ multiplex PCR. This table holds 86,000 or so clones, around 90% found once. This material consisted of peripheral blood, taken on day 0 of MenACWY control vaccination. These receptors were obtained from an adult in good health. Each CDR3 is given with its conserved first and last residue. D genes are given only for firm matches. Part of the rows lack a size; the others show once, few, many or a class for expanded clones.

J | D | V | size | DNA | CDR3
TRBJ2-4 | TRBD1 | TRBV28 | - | TGTGCCAGCCGACAGGGCCGGGAAAACATTCAGTACTTC | CASRQGRENIQYF
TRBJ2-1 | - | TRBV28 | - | TGTGCCAGCACCTCCGGGCTAGCCTACAATGAGCAGTTCTTC | CASTSGLAYNEQFF
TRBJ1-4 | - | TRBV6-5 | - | TGTGCCAGCACTTTACGGGGGCTGGGTACTGAAAAACTGTTTTTT | CASTLRGLGTEKLFF
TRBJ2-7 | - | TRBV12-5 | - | TGTGCTAGTGAAGGAACGTCAGGTGCCTACGAGCAGTACTTC | CASEGTSGAYEQYF
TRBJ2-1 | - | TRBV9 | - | TGTGCCAGCAGCGCGGGGGACTACAATGAGCAGTTCTTC | CASSAGDYNEQFF
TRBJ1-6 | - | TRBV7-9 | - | TGTGCCAGCAGCCCTGAGTGGGGGGTATCACCCCTCCACTTT | CASSPEWGVSPLHF
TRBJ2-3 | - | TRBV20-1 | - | TGCAGTGCTAGTGTCGGGGGAGGGGGAGATACGCAGTATTTT | CSASVGGGGDTQYF
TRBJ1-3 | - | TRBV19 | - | TGTGCCAGTTCACCCGACTTCTCTGGAAACACCATATATTTT | CASSPDFSGNTIYF
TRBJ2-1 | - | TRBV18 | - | TGTGCCAGCTCACCACCCTCCAATGAGCAGTTCTTC | CASSPPSNEQFF
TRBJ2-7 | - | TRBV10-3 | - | TGTGCCATCAGTGGGGTAGGATCCGAGCAGTACTTC | CAISGVGSEQYF
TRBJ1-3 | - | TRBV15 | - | TGTGCCACCAGCAGAGATTTGGGGGCTGGAAACACCATATATTTT | CATSRDLGAGNTIYF
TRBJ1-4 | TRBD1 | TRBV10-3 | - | TGTGCCATCAGTGCACAGGGGCTAGATGAAAAACTGTTTTTT | CAISAQGLDEKLFF
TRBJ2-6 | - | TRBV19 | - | TGTGCCAGTATGCAGCGGGTACGGGCCTCTGGGGCCAACGTCCTGACTTTC | CASMQRVRASGANVLTF
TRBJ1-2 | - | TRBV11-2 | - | TGTGCCAGCAGCCGACCCTTTCAGGGCTACACCTTC | CASSRPFQGYTF
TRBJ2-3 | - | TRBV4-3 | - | TGCGCCAGCAGCCAAGCAGGGGCTGGAGATACGCAGTATTTT | CASSQAGAGDTQYF
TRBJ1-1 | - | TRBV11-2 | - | TGTGCCAGCAGCAACGTGGGCACTGAAGCTTTCTTT | CASSNVGTEAFF
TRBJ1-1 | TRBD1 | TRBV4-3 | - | TGCGCCAGCAGCCAAGATTACCGGGACAGGGCCCCTGAAGCTTTCTTT | CASSQDYRDRAPEAFF
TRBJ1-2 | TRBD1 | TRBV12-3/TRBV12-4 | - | TGTGCCAGCAGATTCACAGGGGATGGCTACACCTTC | CASRFTGDGYTF
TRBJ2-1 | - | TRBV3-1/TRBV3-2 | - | TGTGCCAGCAGCCAAAGGGCAGGCCTAGAGCAGTTCTTC | CASSQRAGLEQFF
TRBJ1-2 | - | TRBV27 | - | TGTGCCAGCAGTGGGACCGGGGCCCCGGGGGGCTACACCTTC | CASSGTGAPGGYTF
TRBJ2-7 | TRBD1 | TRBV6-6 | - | TGTGCCAGCAGTCGACCGGGACAGAGGGACTACGAGCAGTACTTC | CASSRPGQRDYEQYF
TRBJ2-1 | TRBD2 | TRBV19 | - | TGTGCCAGCAGGACTAGCGGGAGTTTCTATGAGCAGTTCTTC | CASRTSGSFYEQFF
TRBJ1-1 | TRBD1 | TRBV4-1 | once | TGCGCCAGCAGCCAAGAAGGGACAGGGGGTAACACTGAAGCTTTCTTT | CASSQEGTGGNTEAFF
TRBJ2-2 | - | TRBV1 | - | TGCACCAGCAGCCACGAGGGGGACCCCGGGGAGCTGTTTTTT | CTSSHEGDPGELFF
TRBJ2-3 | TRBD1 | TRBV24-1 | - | TGTGCCACCAGTGACCCGGGACAGGGAGGGACAGATACGCAGTATTTT | CATSDPGQGGTDTQYF
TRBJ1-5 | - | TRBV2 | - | TGTGCCAGCAGTGATGACAGGAGGGAGCCCCAGCATTTT | CASSDDRREPQHF
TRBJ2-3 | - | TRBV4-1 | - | TGCGCCAGCAGCCAAGCGAGTGGGGGAGCGGATACGCAGTATTTT | CASSQASGGADTQYF
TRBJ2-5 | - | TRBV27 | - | TGTGCCAGCAGTCTCACGACAGCAAGGCAAGAGACCCAGTACTTC | CASSLTTARQETQYF
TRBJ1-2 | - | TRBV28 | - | TGTGGCAGTGGGGTATCAGCTAACTATGGCTACACCTTC | CGSGVSANYGYTF
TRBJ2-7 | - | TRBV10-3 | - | TGTGCCATCAGTGCCAGGGAAAACCGAAACGAGCAGTACTTC | CAISARENRNEQYF
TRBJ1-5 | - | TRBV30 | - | TGTGCCTTCTCCCCAGGGCAATCTTCTCAGCCCCAGCATTTT | CAFSPGQSSQPQHF
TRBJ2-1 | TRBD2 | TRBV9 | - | TGTGCCAGCAGCGTAGGAGTAGCGGGAGGAACCCACAATGAGCAGTTCTTC | CASSVGVAGGTHNEQFF
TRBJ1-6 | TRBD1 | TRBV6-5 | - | TGTGCCAGCCGATCGACAGGGGCCAATTCACCCCTCCACTTT | CASRSTGANSPLHF
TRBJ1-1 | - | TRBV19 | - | TGTGCCAGTAGTATAGGTCCGAACACTGAAGCTTTCTTT | CASSIGPNTEAFF
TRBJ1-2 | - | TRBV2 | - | TGTGCCAGCAGTGAAGGCCCTAACTATGGCTACACCTTC | CASSEGPNYGYTF
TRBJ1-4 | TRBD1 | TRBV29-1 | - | TGCAGCGTTGAAGAAAGGGGGCTCGGTGAAAAACTGTTTTTT | CSVEERGLGEKLFF
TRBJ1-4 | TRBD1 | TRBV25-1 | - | TGTGCCAGCAGTGAACGGACAGGGCTGGGGGAAAAACTGTTTTTT | CASSERTGLGEKLFF
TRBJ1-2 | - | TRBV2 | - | TGTGCCAGCAGTCTGAGGGGAAGGGGTGGCTACACCTTC | CASSLRGRGGYTF
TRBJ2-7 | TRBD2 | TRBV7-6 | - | TGTGCCAGCAGCTTGGCGGGAGCCTACGAGCAGTACTTC | CASSLAGAYEQYF
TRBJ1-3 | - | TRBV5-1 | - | TGCGCCAGCAGCTTAGAGGGAAACACCATATATTTT | CASSLEGNTIYF
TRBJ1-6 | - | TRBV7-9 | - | TGTGCCAGCAGCCCCCTTGTCCCCCGAGGGGGTACCCTCCACTTT | CASSPLVPRGGTLHF